This T cell receptor (beta chain) was captured by sequencing in a study of T-cell memory formation after mild COVID-19. The sample holds a few counts of this clonotype. The germline CDR1 and CDR2 sequences are MGHDK and SYGVNS. The CDR3 runs 16 residues. J was trimmed by 1 base and V by 9 bases; bases with no gene match: 14. TCRdb reprocessed the 5' RACE reads via MiXCR and lists one record per CDR3 protein. Seen here are 45,000 to 55,000 distinct CDR3 sequences, over 8.5% observed once, and the top ten hold roughly 12%. This sequence was found in an adult woman who had mild COVID-19 (a few samples of this study predate the infection). Cell type and time point are not known. Specimen: PBMCs or a T cell subset sorted from them (not recorded which). The chain carries TRBV25-1 and TRBJ2-5; 7 bases map to TRBD2. The CDR3 protein is CARSPGGERAQETQYF. The CDR3 coding sequence is TGTGCCAGAAGTCCTGGGGGGGAAAGAGCCCAAGAGACCCAGTACTTC.